The clone carrying this T cell receptor beta chain turned up a few times. The antigen is unknown. The data were taken from a study of T-cell memory formation after mild COVID-19. Study findings and constraints: CM and EM subsets held most contracting CD4+ clones; EMRA held CD8+ ones.

CDR3 length equals 16 residues. Germline loops: CDR1 SEHNR, CDR2 FQNEAQ (reference sequence). The V end lost 10 bases, the J end lost 0 bases, and 19 bases lay between the germline ends. In TCRdb, the 5' RACE reads were re-called with MiXCR into one record per CDR3 protein. Here the sample spans about 400,000 distinct CDR3 sequences, approximately 15% being singletons. The sequence was collected from a man aged 18 to 29 who had mild COVID-19 (a few samples of this study predate the infection). Cell type and time point are not known. Specimen: PBMCs or a T cell subset sorted from them (not recorded which). The chain joins TRBV7-9 to TRBJ2-1; the D call may be TRBD1 or TRBD2 (5 bases each). The DNA of the CDR3 is TGTGCCATCCCCGGCCCAGGGACCCGCTCCTACAATGAGCAGTTCTTC. Amino acids: CAIPGPGTRSYNEQFF.